This TCR beta chain was identified in a study of blood T cells in healthy people across ages. Through a sample-barcoded 5' primer and a J-beta primer mix, a second PCR was run for roughly 7 to 11 cycles. TCRdb called the 5' RACE reads again in MiXCR, with one record for every CDR3 protein. The table shows fewer than 950,000 distinct CDR3 sequences, with about 53% occurring only once. Trimming took off 7 bases at V and 4 bases at J, with 17 bases between the two ends. CDR3 length: 14 amino acids. Germline lookup yields CDR1 SGHRS and CDR2 YFSETQ. Individuals who donated were healthy Caucasians from Russia aged 6 to 90. There were at least 6 micrograms of total RNA extracted from every sample.

This TCR was sampled from a man older than 75 in good health. The chain couples TRBV5-1 to TRBJ1-2; D gene unclear. The sequencing input was blood. DNA for the CDR3: TGCGCCAGCTCGCCGAGGTTGGAGGGCTATGGCTACACCTTC. This sequence encodes CASSPRLEGYGYTF.